This T cell receptor (beta chain) is drawn from a study of CD8+ T cells in alopecia areata (dated 2018 in TCRdb). Concerning the study at large: The treated patients, all with moderate-to-severe alopecia areata, were enrolled in an open-label pilot trial of oral tofacitinib given at 5 to 10 mg twice daily. Patients on tofacitinib were biopsied at baseline and after 4 and 24 weeks of treatment, and several of the patients also had a later scalp biopsy. Amplification of TCRbeta CDR3 regions was done by immunoSEQ multiplex PCR using 35 Vbeta forward primers and 13 Jbeta reverse primers. High-throughput TCRbeta sequencing was used to examine T cell clonal expansion in alopecia areata in both the C3H/HeJ mouse model and human patients. Scalp tissue and sorted CD4+ and CD8+ peripheral blood T cells from patchy and totalis/universalis alopecia areata patients and from healthy controls were covered by human TCRbeta sequencing. Tofacitinib was administered for 6 to 18 months, and 6 months of follow-up off drug were then conducted to assess delayed response and recurrence. RNA came from the PAXgene miRNA kit for fixed scalp, the miRNeasy kit for PBMCs, and the RNeasy kit for mouse skin. Clonality in the scalp was compared among normal scalp (n=4), patchy alopecia areata scalp (n=8), and alopecia totalis/universalis scalp (n=8).

The full study reports these points: Higher clonality and more expanded CD8+ clones were observed in lesional scalp than in normal scalp, particularly in alopecia totalis/universalis, a finding suggestive of antigenic drive. Shared TCR sequences between patients were less evident than in mice, which may be partly attributable to HLA diversity in the patient population. Unlike mouse skin, which is dominated by gammadelta T cells, normal human skin has resident alphabeta T cells that are also sequenced, and this complicates analysis of the scalp TCR repertoire.

The germline V gene supplies CDR1 SNHLY and CDR2 FYNNEI. Taken from cysteine to phenylalanine, the CDR3 has 12 residues. Only the CDR3 DNA is retained, 36 bases long and in frame from the first base. The V and J ends are trimmed by 6 bases and 5 bases, leaving 10 bases between them. Peripheral blood and lesional scalp punch biopsies were obtained from patients with alopecia areata. PBMCs were isolated by density centrifugation and stained for CD3, CD4 and CD8, and CD4+ and CD8+ T cells were sorted on a FACSAria. The protocol used for the library was the immunoSEQ multiplex PCR assay. For TCR sequencing, RNA was extracted from every sample and reverse transcribed into cDNA to serve as template. SuperScript III was used for first-strand cDNA synthesis, primed with a 2:1 mix of oligo-dT and random hexamers. A synthetic immune receptor repertoire was used to gauge amplification bias, and whatever bias remained was removed computationally. Regarding the original processing steps: Raw reads were preprocessed for error removal, and CDR3 was defined according to IMGT conventions as running from the conserved cysteine to phenylalanine. Clonality was computed by normalizing Shannon entropy by log2 of the number of productive unique TCRs and subtracting the result from 1. CD4 or CD8 identity of scalp clones was inferred by cross-referencing scalp TCRbeta sequences with sorted blood CD4 and CD8 repertoires. TCRdb took over this immuneACCESS table, retaining in-frame rearrangements with V and J assigned. Such tables are incomplete; in checked studies, under half of the missing clones stem from an unresolved V gene, and the remainder is unexplained. From that table come the V and J calls and clone size; the DNA was used to work out D and trimming. Here the sample has roughly 150,000 clones; around 50% occur a single time. Of the sample, approximately 7% falls within the top ten clones.

This clone was counted only a few times. This receptor's antigen is unknown. The input lacks base qualities; no much larger clone sits a single base away. The TCR originated in a human donor with alopecia areata. The V and J genes are TRBV2 and TRBJ1-2, with the identity of the D gene unclear. The sequencing sample was made of CD4+ T cells sorted from blood. The CDR3 sequence is CASSPDPYGYTF. At the DNA level, the sequence is TGTGCCAGCAGCCCCGATCCTTATGGCTACACCTTC.